These 25 T cell receptor beta chains originate from one sample sequenced in a study of siplizumab effects on memory and regulatory T cells. Some clones are missing from TCRdb's copy, which holds only in-frame ones; the method was immunoSEQ multiplex PCR. This sample has roughly 100,000 clones, with more than 85% found just once. Sequences were obtained from Tregs sorted from blood. These TCRs come from a human donor in good health.

Turning to this clone: At one end the junction does not follow the germline gene, possibly because of a read error. The chain carries TRBV30 and TRBJ2-7; 11 bases match TRBD2. CDR1 and CDR2 (germline): GTSNPN, SVGIG (reference sequence). The CDR3 has 15 amino acids. Here the CDR3 reads CAWKLRPGTSGTINF. The CDR3 DNA sequence: TGTGCCTGGAAATTACGCCCCGGGACTAGCGGAACAATAAACTTC.

V usage is TRBV7-2 and J usage is TRBJ2-1, with D possibly called TRBD1 or TRBD2 (5 bases each). The V gene's germline CDR1 is SGHTA and CDR2 FQGNSA. CDR3 size: 13 residues. V was shortened by 5 bases and J by 10 bases, with 15 bases between the two germline ends. CDR3 region: CASSPVGASEQFF. In nucleotides, the CDR3 is TGTGCCAGCAGCCCGGTCGGGGCTAGCGAGCAGTTCTTC.

This clone was observed once. The J gene is TRBJ1-2, the V gene TRBV5-1; D perhaps matches TRBD1 (5 bases). This CDR3 is built from 15 residues. CDR1 is SGHRS and CDR2 is YFSETQ in the germline V gene. V dropped 1 base and J dropped 6 bases, with 16 bases sitting between them. CDR3 sequence reads: CASSLTLGHGNGYTF. The DNA of the CDR3 is TGCGCCAGCAGCTTGACTTTGGGGCATGGCAATGGCTACACCTTC.

The chain combines TRBV29-1 with TRBJ1-2; D is unclear. V dropped 2 bases and J dropped 2 bases, with 6 bases sitting between them. This CDR3 is 12 amino acids long. The germline CDR1 and CDR2 sequences are SQVTM and ANQGSEA. This CDR3 is CSVEISNYGYTF. The CDR3 nucleotides are TGCAGCGTTGAAATTTCAAACTATGGCTACACCTTC.

The chain employs TRBV5-1 and TRBJ2-5; 10 bases align to TRBD1. CDR1 SGHRS and CDR2 YFSETQ come from the germline V gene. The CDR3 runs to 15 residues. Trimming at V came to 0 bases and at J to 5 bases, leaving 4 bases not matched to a gene. This CDR3 is CASSLGDRGLETQYF. CDR3 bases: TGCGCCAGCAGCTTGGGGGACAGGGGTTTGGAGACCCAGTACTTC.

This chain joins TRBV19 and TRBJ2-5, with D maybe TRBD2 (7 bases). V lost 6 bases, J lost 1 base, and 12 bases lay in between. Germline lookup yields CDR1 LNHDA and CDR2 SQIVND (reference sequence). This CDR3 region has 14 residues. The DNA of the CDR3 is TGTGCCAGTAGCCGGGGGGCGGTCCAAGAGACCCAGTACTTC. It is translated as CASSRGAVQETQYF.

The chain carries TRBV2 and TRBJ2-7; 9 bases line up with TRBD1. CDR1 is SNHLY and CDR2 is FYNNEI in the germline V gene. Losses at the gene ends were 9 bases for V and 0 bases for J; bases not matched to a gene: 3. The CDR3 runs to 13 residues. CDR3 region: CASGDRVSYEQYF. As DNA, the CDR3 is TGTGCCAGTGGGGACAGGGTCTCCTACGAGCAGTACTTC.

This chain links TRBV19 with TRBJ2-2; D assignment may be TRBD1 or TRBD2 (6 bases each). This CDR3 comprises 16 residues. V lost 2 bases and J lost 4, with 14 bases in between. The germline gives CDR1 LNHDA, CDR2 SQIVND (reference sequence). The CDR3 DNA reads as TGTGCCAGTAGTATAACCCGGGGGCTAGGCACCGGGGAGCTGTTTTTT. Its translation: CASSITRGLGTGELFF.

V and J are TRBV5-1 and TRBJ2-3; D remains ambiguous. Per germline, CDR1 SGHRS and CDR2 YFSETQ. CDR3 size: 14 residues. Between the trimmed V and J ends, which lost 4 bases and 6 bases, there was a span of 15 bases. The CDR3 protein is CASSVRALGDTQYF. CDR3 in DNA: TGCGCCAGCAGCGTCCGGGCCTTGGGGGATACGCAGTATTTT.

The genes are TRBV11-2 and TRBJ1-1; D call uncertain. Germline V gene sequence: CDR1 SGHAT, CDR2 FQNNGV. V was trimmed by 6 bases and J by 7 bases, leaving 15 bases between them. The CDR3 runs 13 residues. In DNA, the CDR3 is TGTGCCAGCAGTCCGAGGGTGTCAATTGAAGCTTTCTTT. As protein: CASSPRVSIEAFF.

This chain's CDR3 is CASSLLTSGSGNEQFF. The CDR3 DNA follows: TGTGCCAGCAGCTTGTTAACTAGCGGGAGCGGCAATGAGCAGTTCTTC. The chain is built from TRBV5-8 and TRBJ2-1, with TRBD2 identical over 11 bases. Germline V gene sequence: CDR1 SGHTS, CDR2 YDEGEE. V lost 1 base to trimming and J lost 6 bases; unmatched junction nucleotides: 6. The CDR3 has 16 residues.

V is TRBV4-3 and J is TRBJ2-1; 12 bases match TRBD2. This CDR3 contains 15 residues. The germline V gene encodes CDR1 LGHNA and CDR2 YSLEER. With 6 bases clipped from V and 2 bases from J, the junction kept 2 bases outside the gene matches. CDR3 coding DNA: TGCGCCAGCAGTTGGACTAGCGGGACCTACAATGAGCAGTTCTTC. It encodes CASSWTSGTYNEQFF.

The J gene is TRBJ1-1, the V gene TRBV6-5; possibly TRBD1 for D (6 bases). CDR3 size: 15 residues. Germline V CDR1 and CDR2: MNHEY, SVGAGI. The V gene lost 4 bases and the J gene lost 6 bases, with 18 bases spanning the gap. For the CDR3, the DNA is TGTGCCAGCAGTTCGGTTACGGGGGGCAGAGCTGAAGCTTTCTTT. Translating gives CASSSVTGGRAEAFF.

In DNA form, the CDR3 reads TGCGCCAGCAGTCCCGGCGGAGCAACTGAAGCTTTCTTT. Amino acids: CASSPGGATEAFF. V is TRBV5-1 and J is TRBJ1-1; D not certain. V was trimmed by 5 bases and J by 5 bases, leaving 13 bases between them. Germline values: CDR1 SGHRS, CDR2 YFSETQ. The CDR3 consists of 13 residues.

The chain links TRBV10-1 to TRBJ2-7; 7 nucleotides line up with TRBD2. The germline V gene has CDR1 WNHNN and CDR2 SYGVQD (reference sequence). The CDR3 loop spans 16 amino acids. The V segment lost 0 bases and the J segment 1 base; nucleotides outside the gene matches: 6. The CDR3 DNA is TGCGCCAGCAGTGAGTCAGCGGGACCGCTATCCTACGAGCAGTACTTC. Its protein is CASSESAGPLSYEQYF.

The chain combines TRBV30 with TRBJ2-3; 8 bases are a match to TRBD2. Per the germline V gene, CDR1 is GTSNPN and CDR2 is SVGIG (reference sequence). This CDR3 has 15 amino acids. The V segment lost 5 bases and the J segment 0 bases; nucleotides outside the gene matches: 7. The chain's CDR3 is CAWAVGTRSTDTQYF. The CDR3, as DNA: TGTGCCTGGGCGGTTGGGACTAGGAGCACAGATACGCAGTATTTT.

This clone was observed once. This rearrangement joins TRBV19 to TRBJ2-5; TRBD2 matches 11 bases. There are 17 residues in the CDR3. Germline V gene data show CDR1 as LNHDA and CDR2 as SQIVND (reference sequence). Losses at the gene ends were 5 bases for V and 8 bases for J; bases not matched to a gene: 16. The CDR3 reads CASSPGWGRLAGGTQYF. In DNA, the CDR3 is TGTGCCAGTAGTCCCGGGTGGGGTAGGCTAGCGGGAGGCACCCAGTACTTC.

This sequence joins TRBV18 and TRBJ1-1; 10 nucleotides align to TRBD1. Germline values: CDR1 KGHSH, CDR2 LQKENI. The CDR3 is 15 residues long. After removal of 4 bases from V and 4 bases from J, the junction contained 6 bases not matched to a gene. The CDR3 protein is CASSLDRGLGTEAFF. The CDR3 DNA reads TGTGCCAGCTCACTCGACAGGGGGCTGGGCACTGAAGCTTTCTTT.

This sequence joins TRBV19 and TRBJ1-5; D is uncertain. V dropped 3 bases and J dropped 0 bases, with 9 bases sitting between them. The germline CDR1 and CDR2 sequences are LNHDA and SQIVND (reference sequence). The CDR3 runs 15 residues. This chain's CDR3 is CASSIVDYSNQPQHF. The CDR3 DNA reads as TGTGCCAGTAGTATTGTCGATTATAGCAATCAGCCCCAGCATTTT. Together with reference TRBV19 and TRBJ1-5, the CDR3 gives the full variable domain: DGGITQSPKYLFRKEGQNVTLSCEQNLNHDAMYWYRQDPGQGLRLIYYSQIVNDFQKGDIAEGYSVSREKKESFPLTVTSAQKNPTAFYLCASSIVDYSNQPQHFGDGTRLSIL.

The CDR3 spells CASSQGTTGYGSPLHF. CDR3 bases: TGTGCCAGCAGCCAAGGAACGACAGGGTATGGTTCACCCCTCCACTTT. This chain connects TRBV4-2 to TRBJ1-6; 7 bases line up with TRBD1. CDR1 LGHNA and CDR2 YNFKEQ come from the germline V gene. J was trimmed by 9 bases and V by 1 base; bases with no gene match: 9. The CDR3 runs 16 residues.

The chain employs TRBV27 and TRBJ2-3; perhaps TRBD1 as D (6 bases). The length of the CDR3 is 13 residues. The germline V gene has CDR1 MNHEY and CDR2 SMNVEV (reference sequence). V was shortened by 7 bases and J by 1 base, with 9 bases between the two germline ends. CDR3 in DNA: TGTGCCAGCAAGACAGGTGGCACAGATACGCAGTATTTT. Residues: CASKTGGTDTQYF.

This rearrangement joins TRBV9 to TRBJ2-7, with D hard to call. Germline V gene data show CDR1 as SGDLS and CDR2 as YYNGEE. Deletions cut 0 bases from V and 2 bases from J, with 9 bases between. There are 14 residues in the CDR3. The CDR3 protein is CASSVDPGTYEQYF. CDR3 sequence (DNA): TGTGCCAGCAGCGTAGATCCTGGTACCTACGAGCAGTACTTC. The variable domain in full, with the rest retrieved from reference TRBV9 and TRBJ2-7, is DSGVTQTPKHLITATGQRVTLRCSPRSGDLSVYWYQQSLDQGLQFLIQYYNGEERAKGNILERFSAQQFPDLHSELNLSSLELGDSALYFCASSVDPGTYEQYFGPGTRLTVT.

The chain couples TRBV4-1 to TRBJ2-5; no reliable D call. CDR1 is MGHRA, CDR2 YSYEKL, per germline. V was clipped by 0 bases and J by 5 bases, with 13 bases between them. The CDR3 has 15 residues. CDR3 sequence reads: CASSQDVPFRETQYF. The CDR3 coding sequence is TGCGCCAGCAGCCAAGATGTCCCCTTTCGGGAGACCCAGTACTTC.

V is TRBV10-3 and J is TRBJ2-1, with D tentatively TRBD1 (5 bases). Germline CDR1 and CDR2: ENHRY and SYGVKD. This CDR3 has 11 residues. Trimming removed 8 bases at V and 6 bases at J, with 8 bases between. The CDR3 protein is CAIGQGNEQFF. CDR3 nucleotide sequence: TGTGCCATCGGGCAGGGCAATGAGCAGTTCTTC.

The chain links TRBV6-6 to TRBJ1-5; D not resolved. Germline V gene data show CDR1 as MNHNY and CDR2 as SVGAGI (reference sequence). Between the trimmed V and J ends, which lost 2 bases and 0 bases, there was a span of 11 bases. There are 16 residues in the CDR3. The CDR3 DNA is TGTGCCAGCAGTTACGGTCAGCCTTATAGCAATCAGCCCCAGCATTTT. Its protein is CASSYGQPYSNQPQHF.